There are a few counts of the clone carrying this T cell receptor beta chain. The source of the sample is a study of blood T cell repertoires in COVID-19. Study-wide background: Samples representing acute and convalescent COVID-19 were sourced from the United States, Italy and Spain. T cells, B-cell-depleted T cells, or PBMCs provided the cDNA or gDNA that served as material.

V was pared by 1 base and J by 3 bases, with 8 bases of the junction left unmatched. CDR1 and CDR2 from the germline V gene are MGHRA and YSYEKL. This CDR3 region has 16 residues. The protocol was immunoSEQ multiplex PCR, while the TCRdb copy is restricted to in-frame clones and leaves out a portion. The sample has about 150,000 clones, more than 80% seen once. The clonotype comes from a woman aged 60-70 years with active COVID-19. The sample was peripheral blood. The chain has TRBV4-1 and TRBJ1-1; TRBD1 aligns across 7 bases. CDR3 sequence: CASSQATGARDTEAFF. CDR3 nucleotides: TGCGCCAGCAGCCAAGCAACAGGGGCAAGGGACACTGAAGCTTTCTTT.